The 12 T cell receptor beta chains reported below all come from one sample, sequenced in a study of T cells in localized non-small cell lung cancer. Assay: immunoSEQ multiplex PCR; the TCRdb copy retains only in-frame clones and omits some. The top ten clones hold approximately 1.7% of a sample with 100,000 to 150,000 clones, around 92% of them seen once. Here the sequenced sample was peripheral blood, taken before any cancer treatment. These receptors all stem from a female donor older than 55 with stage I lung adenocarcinoma.

A remark on this clone: A junction end diverges from the germline sequence, so it may reflect a read error. This sequence joins TRBV6-6 and TRBJ2-7; D not certain. The CDR3 covers 12 residues. CDR1 and CDR2 (germline): MNHNY, SVGAGI (reference sequence). The CDR3 spells CASSYSSSEQYF. The DNA of the CDR3 is TGTGCCAGCAGTTACTCGTCCTCCGAGCAGTACTTC.

The CDR3 DNA follows: TGTGCCTGGAGTGCCGGGACTACCTACGAGCAGTACTTC. Translated: CAWSAGTTYEQYF. The V call is TRBV30, the J call TRBJ2-7; TRBD2 agrees at 7 bases. The CDR3 consists of 13 residues. Germline V lookup: CDR1 GTSNPN, CDR2 SVGIG (reference sequence). The junction had 2 bases not matched to a gene; V was cut back by 1 base and J by 2 bases.

The genes are TRBV14 and TRBJ2-1, with D unresolved. The CDR3 contains 15 residues. Trimming pared 1 base from V and 2 bases from J, leaving 9 bases between. CDR1 is SGHDN, CDR2 FVKESK, per germline. The DNA for the CDR3 is TGTGCCAGCAGCCAAGGGAAAGTTACCTACAATGAGCAGTTCTTC. Translation gives CASSQGKVTYNEQFF.

The chain carries TRBV5-1 and TRBJ2-3; 9 nucleotides agree with TRBD1. Germline-derived CDR1 and CDR2 are SGHRS and YFSETQ. V lost 0 bases to trimming and J lost 3 bases; unmatched junction nucleotides: 2. This CDR3 has 15 residues. The CDR3 reads CASSLDRGPTDTQYF. In nucleotides, the CDR3 is TGCGCCAGCAGCTTGGACAGGGGGCCTACAGATACGCAGTATTTT.

This sequence joins TRBV7-3 and TRBJ2-3; unclear D gene. This CDR3 contains 15 residues. Trimming left V 1 base short and J 2 bases short, with 10 bases between. Germline V gene sequence: CDR1 SGHTA, CDR2 FQGTGA. The CDR3 reads CASSLNDLPTDTQYF. The CDR3 nucleotides read TGTGCCAGCAGCTTAAATGACTTACCCACAGATACGCAGTATTTT.

This rearrangement joins TRBV5-1 to TRBJ2-5, with 8 positions matching TRBD2. Germline CDR1 SGHRS, CDR2 YFSETQ. The CDR3 sequence is 17 residues long. V lost 0 bases, J lost 5 bases, and 12 bases stayed unmatched. Written as DNA, the CDR3 is TGCGCCAGCAGCTTGGGCCCCGGGAGCGGGAGTAGGGAGACCCAGTACTTC. Translated: CASSLGPGSGSRETQYF.

The rearrangement links TRBV5-4 to TRBJ2-4; no firm D call. In germline, CDR1 is SGHNT, CDR2 YYREEE (reference sequence). CDR3 length: 15 amino acids. V was clipped by 2 bases and J by 0 bases, with 9 bases between them. CDR3 protein: CASSFAGLAKNIQYF. The CDR3 bases are TGTGCCAGCAGCTTTGCCGGGCTAGCCAAAAACATTCAGTACTTC.

V and J are TRBV30 and TRBJ2-1, with 7 bases that match TRBD2. The J segment lost 9 bases and the V segment lost 5 bases, leaving 10 bases of the junction unmatched. The length of the CDR3 is 13 residues. Germline V gene lookup returns CDR1 GTSNPN and CDR2 SVGIG (reference sequence). The CDR3 here is CAWDPIGRSEQFF. The CDR3 region has the DNA TGTGCCTGGGATCCTATCGGGAGGTCTGAGCAGTTCTTC.

The chain links TRBV9 to TRBJ2-5, with 10 positions matching TRBD2. The V gene end was trimmed by 1 base and the J gene end by 5 bases; junction bases not matched to a gene: 5. From germline, CDR1 is SGDLS and CDR2 YYNGEE. This CDR3 contains 15 residues. CDR3 loop: CASSVLAGVGETQYF. DNA of the CDR3: TGTGCCAGCAGCGTACTAGCGGGAGTGGGTGAGACCCAGTACTTC. The whole variable domain, remainder taken from reference TRBV9 and TRBJ2-5, is DSGVTQTPKHLITATGQRVTLRCSPRSGDLSVYWYQQSLDQGLQFLIQYYNGEERAKGNILERFSAQQFPDLHSELNLSSLELGDSALYFCASSVLAGVGETQYFGPGTRLLVL.

V is TRBV11-3 and J is TRBJ2-3, with 8 bases fitting TRBD2. The CDR3 sequence is 14 residues long. CDR1 SGHNT and CDR2 YENEEA come from the germline V gene. V trimming: 5 bases; J trimming: 1 base; junction bases outside the gene matches: 2. The CDR3, as DNA: TGTGCCAGCAGCCCGACTAGCGGCACAGATACGCAGTATTTT. Residues: CASSPTSGTDTQYF.

This chain's CDR3 is CASRLPGLEAFF. DNA of the CDR3: TGTGCCAGCAGGTTGCCGGGTCTTGAAGCTTTCTTT. The V call is TRBV28, the J call TRBJ1-1; no clear D gene. This CDR3 has 12 residues. V lost 6 bases and J 7 bases, leaving 12 bases between the germline ends. The V gene's germline CDR1 is MDHEN and CDR2 SYDVKM.

The J gene is TRBJ2-3, the V gene TRBV29-1; 10 nucleotides align to TRBD1. Germline trimming cut 4 bases from V and 2 bases from J; bases unmatched to any gene: 3. Per the germline V gene, CDR1 is SQVTM and CDR2 is ANQGSEA. The CDR3 runs 14 residues. CDR3 protein: CSVGGTGATDTQYF. Here the CDR3 DNA reads TGCAGCGTTGGAGGGACAGGGGCCACAGATACGCAGTATTTT.